This TCR beta chain was obtained from a study of blood T cell repertoires in COVID-19. Looking at the study overall: Nucleic acid was either cDNA or gDNA, and it came from T cells, B-cell-depleted T cells, or PBMCs.

This CDR3 comprises 15 residues. V was cut by 3 bases and J by 0 bases, with 12 bases left in between. Germline CDR1 LGHNA, CDR2 YNFKEQ. Original data processing: Amplification from reference gene primers served as the basis for estimated nucleated cell counts. The assay was immunoSEQ multiplex PCR, and TCRdb's table has in-frame clones only and misses some. D and trimming were read from the DNA, whereas the V and J calls and clone size are those reported in that table. The sample carries hundreds of thousands of clones, approximately 88% recorded once. The rearrangement links TRBV4-2 to TRBJ2-7; D is uncertain. The TCR originated in a woman aged 45 to 65 with COVID-19, enrolled during active disease. Source material: peripheral blood. The CDR3 protein is CASSHHQDSSYEQYF. The CDR3 DNA reads as TGTGCCAGCAGCCACCATCAGGATAGCTCCTACGAGCAGTACTTC.